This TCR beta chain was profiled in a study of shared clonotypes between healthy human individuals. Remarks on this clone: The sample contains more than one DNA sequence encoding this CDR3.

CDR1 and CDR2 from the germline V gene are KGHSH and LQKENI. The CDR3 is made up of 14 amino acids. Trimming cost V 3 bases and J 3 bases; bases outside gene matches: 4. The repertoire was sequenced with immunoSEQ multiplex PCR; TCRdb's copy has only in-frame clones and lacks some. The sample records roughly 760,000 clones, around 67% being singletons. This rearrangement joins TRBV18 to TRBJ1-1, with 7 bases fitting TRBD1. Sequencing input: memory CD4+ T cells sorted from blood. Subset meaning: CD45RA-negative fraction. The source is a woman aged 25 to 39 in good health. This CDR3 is CASSPRQGDTEAFF. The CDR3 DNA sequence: TGTGCCAGCTCACCCCGACAGGGAGACACTGAAGCTTTCTTT.